The entry that follows covers one T cell receptor beta chain sequence. Its antigen is unidentified. CD4+ naive, central memory, regulatory and stem cell-like memory cells were sorted via CD45RO/CCR7/CD25/CD127/CD95/CD27. This sample stems from a study of beta chain features in type 1 diabetes. Notes on the study in general: Moderately but significantly shorter TCRB CDR3s were found in Type 1 diabetes patients in all four CD4+ subsets. Compared with healthy donors, patients appeared to share more similar naive, central memory and regulatory TCRB repertoires.

All of the isolated RNA was reverse transcribed, so expressed TCRB transcripts were sequenced. The table came from immunoSEQ multiplex PCR; TCRdb's copy has only in-frame clones and leaves some out. The table records 130,000 or so clones, around 15% of them present only once. V gave up 0 bases and J gave up 5 bases, with 7 bases separating them. CDR1 is LNHDA, CDR2 SQIVND, per germline (reference sequence). The CDR3 covers 13 residues. The sequence was obtained from a man aged 18 to 29 with type 1 diabetes. The sequenced material came from central memory CD4+ T cells from blood. The rearrangement links TRBV19 to TRBJ1-1; D gene uncertain. The CDR3 sequence: CASSIEPGTEAFF. The CDR3 region has the DNA TGTGCCAGTAGTATAGAGCCCGGGACTGAAGCTTTCTTT.